The 16 T cell receptor beta chains in this list originate from one sample, sequenced in a study of blood T cell repertoires in COVID-19. The data were produced by immunoSEQ multiplex PCR, yet TCRdb's version contains in-frame clones alone and is incomplete. The table records tens of thousands of clones, around 76% of them present only once. The sequenced sample consisted of peripheral blood. The receptors originated from a woman aged 60-70 years with acute or convalescent COVID-19.

This rearrangement joins TRBV7-8 to TRBJ1-2; 8 bases align to TRBD1. V lost 2 bases and J lost 6; bases outside the gene matches: 8. This CDR3 region has 15 residues. From germline, CDR1 is SGHVS and CDR2 FQNEAQ. CDR3 nucleotides: TGTGCCAGCAGCTTAAGGACAGGGCAGTATGATGGCTACACCTTC. This sequence encodes CASSLRTGQYDGYTF.

The chain combines TRBV7-8 with TRBJ2-2; TRBD1 might be the D (6 bases). Germline-derived CDR1 and CDR2 are SGHVS and FQNEAQ. This CDR3 is 14 amino acids long. Trimming took off 5 bases at V and 9 bases at J, with 16 bases between the two ends. CDR3 region: CASSNRDITRELFF. CDR3 DNA: TGTGCCAGCAGCAACAGGGATATAACTCGGGAGCTGTTTTTT. Filled out from reference TRBV7-8 and TRBJ2-2, the complete variable domain reads GAGVSQSPRYKVAKRGQDVALRCDPISGHVSLFWYQQALGQGPEFLTYFQNEAQLDKSGLPSDRFFAERPEGSVSTLKIQRTQQEDSAVYLCASSNRDITRELFFGEGSRLTVL.

The chain carries TRBV29-1 and TRBJ2-3; 8 bases agree with TRBD1. Germline CDR1 and CDR2: SQVTM and ANQGSEA. With V trimmed by 6 bases and J by 4 bases, 9 bases remained unmatched. This CDR3 contains 14 residues. The DNA of the CDR3 is TGCAGCGTGCCGGACAGGGTAGTCTCAGATACGCAGTATTTT. Amino acids: CSVPDRVVSDTQYF.

This clone came up once. The rearrangement uses TRBV21-1 and TRBJ2-1; the table's D call of TRBD2 was not tested on the DNA. TRBV21-1 is deemed a pseudogene. This CDR3 is built from 12 residues. Written as DNA, the CDR3 is TGTGCCAGCCGGGGGGCCAGAAATGAGCAGTTCTTC. Its translation: CASRGARNEQFF.

The sample holds one count of this clone. V is TRBV6-1 and J is TRBJ2-7; no clear D gene. Germline lookup yields CDR1 MNHNS and CDR2 SASEGT. The CDR3 sequence is 12 residues long. V was clipped by 2 bases and J by 6 bases, with 8 bases between them. The CDR3 loop reads CASSERSREQYF. The CDR3 coding sequence is TGTGCCAGCAGTGAACGGTCACGCGAGCAGTACTTC.

The V gene is TRBV30, the J gene TRBJ2-1; possible D gene TRBD2, 7 bases. Trimming removed 8 bases at V and 7 bases at J, with 24 bases between. Germline-derived CDR1 and CDR2 are GTSNPN and SVGIG (reference sequence). The CDR3 sequence is 15 residues long. The CDR3 coding sequence is TGTGCCGCGGCTGTCCTGGGGGGGGGCAGAAATGAGCAGTTCTTC. Its translation is CAAAVLGGGRNEQFF.

The V call is TRBV6-5, the J call TRBJ1-1, with D perhaps TRBD1 (6 bases). The CDR3 is 13 residues long. Germline V CDR1 and CDR2: MNHEY, SVGAGI. Trimming stripped 4 bases from V and 7 bases from J, with 13 bases between. CDR3 in amino acids: CASSSDLTGEAFF. CDR3 DNA: TGTGCCAGCAGTTCCGACCTGACAGGTGAAGCTTTCTTT.

This chain joins TRBV14 and TRBJ2-7, with 9 positions matching TRBD1. Per the germline V gene, CDR1 is SGHDN and CDR2 is FVKESK. Germline trimming cut 4 bases from V and 3 bases from J; bases unmatched to any gene: 10. The CDR3 covers 16 residues. The CDR3 here is CASSLRVGQGLYEQYF. The CDR3 DNA is TGTGCCAGCAGCCTAAGGGTGGGACAGGGCCTCTACGAGCAGTACTTC.

As regards this clone: The same CDR3 can be traced to other DNA sequences in this sample. V usage is TRBV14 and J usage is TRBJ1-2; no clear D gene. Trimming cost V 0 bases and J 4 bases, with 6 bases left between them. CDR3 size: 13 residues. From germline, CDR1 is SGHDN and CDR2 FVKESK. CDR3 DNA: TGTGCCAGCAGCCAAGATCTCTTCTATGGCTACACCTTC. This gives the protein CASSQDLFYGYTF.

This clone came up many times. The chain carries TRBV5-1 and TRBJ1-1, with D hard to call. The CDR3 is made up of 15 amino acids. CDR1 SGHRS and CDR2 YFSETQ come from the germline V gene. Trimming left V 4 bases short and J 6 bases short, with 19 bases between. In DNA, the CDR3 is TGCGCCAGCAGCCTGAGCCAAAGACACGGGGCTGAAGCTTTCTTT. Translating gives CASSLSQRHGAEAFF.

The rearrangement uses TRBV6-5 and TRBJ2-7; possibly TRBD2 for D (6 bases). CDR1 is MNHEY, CDR2 SVGAGI, per germline. This CDR3 contains 14 residues. V gave up 9 bases and J gave up 2 bases, with 17 bases separating them. The CDR3 DNA is TGTGCCAGTCGATTGACGGGAGCAGCCTACGAGCAGTACTTC. It encodes CASRLTGAAYEQYF.

The V call is TRBV15, the J call TRBJ1-2, with 8 bases that match TRBD1. The germline V gene has CDR1 LNHNV and CDR2 YYDKDF (reference sequence). Losses at the gene ends were 1 base for V and 6 bases for J; bases not matched to a gene: 7. The CDR3 contains 15 residues. This chain's CDR3 is CATSRAGQGVDGYTF. The CDR3 nucleotides read TGTGCCACCAGCAGAGCTGGACAGGGAGTGGATGGCTACACCTTC.

This sequence joins TRBV6-4 and TRBJ2-5; TRBD2 might be the D (6 bases). The CDR3 has 13 amino acids. CDR1 MRHNA and CDR2 SNTAGT come from the germline V gene. V lost 6 bases and J lost 7, with 15 bases in between. The CDR3 is CASSDRWGGTQYF. Written as DNA, the CDR3 is TGTGCCAGCAGCGATAGATGGGGAGGGACCCAGTACTTC.

This chain connects TRBV7-5 to TRBJ1-3; the table's D gene call, TRBD1, was not cross checked with the DNA. TRBV7-5 is recorded as a pseudogene. The CDR3 is made up of 17 amino acids. CDR3 amino acids: CVRSLTGASFSGNTIYF. The DNA of the CDR3 is TGTGTCAGAAGCCTAACAGGGGCCTCATTCTCTGGAAACACCATATATTTT.

The J gene is TRBJ1-1, the V gene TRBV7-4; possible D gene TRBD1, 6 bases. The CDR3 is 15 amino acids. Germline assignment: CDR1 SGHVT and CDR2 SQSDAQ. Trimming cost V 5 bases and J 0 bases, with 13 bases left between them. CDR3 loop: CASSGKGVLNTEAFF. The CDR3 DNA reads as TGTGCCAGCAGCGGAAAGGGGGTTTTGAACACTGAAGCTTTCTTT.

The chain joins TRBV5-1 to TRBJ1-1, with a weak D call TRBD1 (6 bases). Germline CDR1 reads SGHRS; CDR2 reads YFSETQ. The V end was cut by 4 bases, the J end by 2 bases, with 18 bases between. This CDR3 comprises 16 residues. CDR3 DNA: TGCGCCAGCAGCCCTACGGCGGGGGCGACTAACACTGAAGCTTTCTTT. Amino acid sequence: CASSPTAGATNTEAFF.